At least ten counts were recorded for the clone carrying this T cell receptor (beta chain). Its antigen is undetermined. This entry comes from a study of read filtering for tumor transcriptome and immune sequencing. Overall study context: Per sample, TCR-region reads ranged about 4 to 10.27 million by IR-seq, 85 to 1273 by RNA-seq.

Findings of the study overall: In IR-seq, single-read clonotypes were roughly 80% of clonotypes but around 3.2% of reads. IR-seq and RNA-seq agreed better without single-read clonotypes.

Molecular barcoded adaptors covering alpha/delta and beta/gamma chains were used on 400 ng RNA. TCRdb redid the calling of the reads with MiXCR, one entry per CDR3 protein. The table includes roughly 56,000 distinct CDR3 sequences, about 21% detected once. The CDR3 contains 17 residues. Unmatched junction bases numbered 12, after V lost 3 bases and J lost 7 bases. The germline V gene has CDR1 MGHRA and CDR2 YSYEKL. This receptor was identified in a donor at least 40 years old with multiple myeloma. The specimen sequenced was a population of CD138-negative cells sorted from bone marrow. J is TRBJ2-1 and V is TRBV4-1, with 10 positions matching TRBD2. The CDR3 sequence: CASSQPSSGRVGNEQFF. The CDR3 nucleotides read TGCGCCAGCAGCCAGCCCTCTAGCGGGAGAGTTGGGAATGAGCAGTTCTTC.